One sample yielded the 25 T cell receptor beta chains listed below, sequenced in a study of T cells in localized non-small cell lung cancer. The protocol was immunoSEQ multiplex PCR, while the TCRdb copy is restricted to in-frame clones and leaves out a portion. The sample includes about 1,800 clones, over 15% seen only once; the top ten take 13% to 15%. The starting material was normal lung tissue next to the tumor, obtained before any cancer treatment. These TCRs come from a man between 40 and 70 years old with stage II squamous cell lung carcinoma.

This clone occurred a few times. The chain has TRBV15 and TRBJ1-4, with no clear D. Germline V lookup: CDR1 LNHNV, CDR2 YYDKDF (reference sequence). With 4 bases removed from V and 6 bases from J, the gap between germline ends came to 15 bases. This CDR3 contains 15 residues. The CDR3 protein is CATSMYGRSYEKLFF. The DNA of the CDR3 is TGTGCCACCAGCATGTACGGCAGGTCTTATGAAAAACTGTTTTTT.

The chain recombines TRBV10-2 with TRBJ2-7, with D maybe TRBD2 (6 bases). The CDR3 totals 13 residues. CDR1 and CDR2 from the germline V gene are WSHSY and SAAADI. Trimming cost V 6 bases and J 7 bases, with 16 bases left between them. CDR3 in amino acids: CASSGGPGDEQYF. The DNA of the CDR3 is TGCGCCAGCAGCGGAGGACCGGGGGATGAGCAGTACTTC.

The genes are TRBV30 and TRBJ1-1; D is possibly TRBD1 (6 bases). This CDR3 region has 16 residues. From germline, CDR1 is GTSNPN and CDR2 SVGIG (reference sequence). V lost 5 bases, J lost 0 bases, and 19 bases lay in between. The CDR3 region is CAWSGGQTGVNTEAFF. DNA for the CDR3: TGTGCCTGGTCGGGGGGGCAGACAGGAGTGAACACTGAAGCTTTCTTT.

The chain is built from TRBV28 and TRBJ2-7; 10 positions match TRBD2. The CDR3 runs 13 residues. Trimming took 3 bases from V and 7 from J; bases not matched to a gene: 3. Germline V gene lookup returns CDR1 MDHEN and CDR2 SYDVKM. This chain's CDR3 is CASSLGLASEQYF. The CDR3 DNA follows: TGTGCCAGCAGTTTGGGACTAGCGTCAGAGCAGTACTTC.

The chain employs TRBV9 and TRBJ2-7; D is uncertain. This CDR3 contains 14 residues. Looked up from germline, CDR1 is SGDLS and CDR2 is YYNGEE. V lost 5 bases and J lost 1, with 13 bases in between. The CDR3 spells CASSESLRSYEQYF. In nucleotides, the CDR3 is TGTGCCAGCAGTGAAAGTCTACGGTCCTACGAGCAGTACTTC.

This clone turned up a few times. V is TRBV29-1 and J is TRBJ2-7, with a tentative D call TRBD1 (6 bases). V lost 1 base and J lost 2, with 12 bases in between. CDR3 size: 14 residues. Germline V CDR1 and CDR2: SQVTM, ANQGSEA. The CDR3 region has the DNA TGCAGCGTTGAAGCTGGATGGGACACCTACGAGCAGTACTTC. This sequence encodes CSVEAGWDTYEQYF.

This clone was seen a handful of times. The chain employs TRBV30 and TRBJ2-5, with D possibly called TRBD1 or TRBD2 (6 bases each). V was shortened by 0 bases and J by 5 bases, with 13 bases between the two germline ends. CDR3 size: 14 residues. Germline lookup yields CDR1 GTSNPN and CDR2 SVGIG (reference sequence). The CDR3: CAWSVGGGRETQYF. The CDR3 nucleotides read TGTGCCTGGAGTGTAGGAGGGGGTCGGGAGACCCAGTACTTC. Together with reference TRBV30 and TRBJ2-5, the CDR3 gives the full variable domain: SQTIHQWPATLVQPVGSPLSLECTVEGTSNPNLYWYRQAAGRGLQLLFYSVGIGQISSEVPQNLSASRPQDRQFILSSKKLLLSDSGFYLCAWSVGGGRETQYFGPGTRLLVL.

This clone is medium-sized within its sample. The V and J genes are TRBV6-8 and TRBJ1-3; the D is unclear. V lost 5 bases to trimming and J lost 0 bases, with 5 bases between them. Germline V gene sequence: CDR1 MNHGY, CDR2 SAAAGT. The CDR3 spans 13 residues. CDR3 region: CASSTSSGNTIYF. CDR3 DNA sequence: TGTGCCAGCAGTACAAGCTCTGGAAACACCATATATTTT.

In nucleotides, the CDR3 is TGTGCCAGTAGTGACAGACAGGTCACCTACAATGAGCAGTTCTTC. Amino acids: CASSDRQVTYNEQFF. This chain links TRBV19 with TRBJ2-1, with a weak D call TRBD1 (6 bases). Germline CDR1 LNHDA, CDR2 SQIVND (reference sequence). This CDR3 contains 15 residues. Trimming shortened V by 5 bases and J by 2 bases, and 13 bases separated the two germline ends. The variable domain in full, with the rest retrieved from reference TRBV19 and TRBJ2-1, is DGGITQSPKYLFRKEGQNVTLSCEQNLNHDAMYWYRQDPGQGLRLIYYSQIVNDFQKGDIAEGYSVSREKKESFPLTVTSAQKNPTAFYLCASSDRQVTYNEQFFGPGTRLTVL.

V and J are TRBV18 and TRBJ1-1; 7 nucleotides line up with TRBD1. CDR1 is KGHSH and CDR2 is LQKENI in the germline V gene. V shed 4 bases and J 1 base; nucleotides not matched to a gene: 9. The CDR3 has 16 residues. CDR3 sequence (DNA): TGTGCCAGCTCACTCGAACAGGGGACAGCGAACACTGAAGCTTTCTTT. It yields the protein CASSLEQGTANTEAFF.

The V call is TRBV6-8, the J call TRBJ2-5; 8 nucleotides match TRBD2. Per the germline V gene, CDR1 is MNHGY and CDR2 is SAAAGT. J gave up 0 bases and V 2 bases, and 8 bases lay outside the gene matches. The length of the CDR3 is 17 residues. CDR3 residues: CASSYEGREAYQETQYF. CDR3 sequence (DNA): TGTGCCAGCAGTTACGAAGGGCGGGAGGCTTACCAAGAGACCCAGTACTTC.

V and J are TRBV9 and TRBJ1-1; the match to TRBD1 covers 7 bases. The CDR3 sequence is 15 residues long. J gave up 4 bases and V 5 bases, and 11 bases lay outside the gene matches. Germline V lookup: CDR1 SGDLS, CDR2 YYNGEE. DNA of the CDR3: TGTGCCAGCAGTGAAGACAGGGATTGGGGCACTGAAGCTTTCTTT. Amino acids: CASSEDRDWGTEAFF.

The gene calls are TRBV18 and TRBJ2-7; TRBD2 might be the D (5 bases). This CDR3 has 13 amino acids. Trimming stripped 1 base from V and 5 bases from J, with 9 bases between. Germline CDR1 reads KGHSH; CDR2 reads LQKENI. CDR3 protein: CASSPLREHEQYF. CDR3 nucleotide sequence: TGTGCCAGCTCACCACTTAGGGAGCACGAGCAGTACTTC.

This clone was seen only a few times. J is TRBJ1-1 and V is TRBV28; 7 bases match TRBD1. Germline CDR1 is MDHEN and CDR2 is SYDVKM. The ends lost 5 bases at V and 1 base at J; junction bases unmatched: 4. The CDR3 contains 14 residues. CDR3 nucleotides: TGTGCCAGCAGTAGGGACAGTACGAACACTGAAGCTTTCTTT. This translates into CASSRDSTNTEAFF.

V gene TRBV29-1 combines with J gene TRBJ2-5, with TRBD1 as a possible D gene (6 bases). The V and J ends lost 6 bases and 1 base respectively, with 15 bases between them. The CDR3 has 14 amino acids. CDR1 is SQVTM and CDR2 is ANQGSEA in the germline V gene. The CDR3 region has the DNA TGCAGCGTGGCACAAACAGGGCGCCAAGAGACCCAGTACTTC. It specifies CSVAQTGRQETQYF.

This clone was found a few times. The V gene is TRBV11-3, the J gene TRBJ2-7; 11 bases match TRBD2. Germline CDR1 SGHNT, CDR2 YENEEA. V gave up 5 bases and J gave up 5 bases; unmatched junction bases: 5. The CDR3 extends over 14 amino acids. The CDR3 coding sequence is TGTGCCAGCAGCGATACTAGCGGGAGCGACGAGCAGTACTTC. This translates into CASSDTSGSDEQYF.

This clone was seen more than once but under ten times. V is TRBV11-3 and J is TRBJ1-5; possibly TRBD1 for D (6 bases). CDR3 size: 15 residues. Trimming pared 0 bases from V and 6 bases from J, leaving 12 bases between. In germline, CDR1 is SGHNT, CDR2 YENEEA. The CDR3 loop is CASSLDRGGGQPQHF. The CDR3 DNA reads TGTGCCAGCAGCTTAGACAGGGGAGGCGGTCAGCCCCAGCATTTT. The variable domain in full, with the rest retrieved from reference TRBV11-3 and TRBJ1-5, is EAGVVQSPRYKIIEKKQPVAFWCNPISGHNTLYWYLQNLGQGPELLIRYENEEAVDDSQLPKDRFSAERLKGVDSTLKIQPAELGDSAVYLCASSLDRGGGQPQHFGDGTRLSIL.

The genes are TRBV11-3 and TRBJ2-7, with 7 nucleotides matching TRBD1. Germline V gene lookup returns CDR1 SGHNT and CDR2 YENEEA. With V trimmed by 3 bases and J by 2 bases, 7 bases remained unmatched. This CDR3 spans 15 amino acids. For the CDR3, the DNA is TGTGCCAGCAGCTTGAATCAGGGGGTGCCCTACGAGCAGTACTTC. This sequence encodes CASSLNQGVPYEQYF.

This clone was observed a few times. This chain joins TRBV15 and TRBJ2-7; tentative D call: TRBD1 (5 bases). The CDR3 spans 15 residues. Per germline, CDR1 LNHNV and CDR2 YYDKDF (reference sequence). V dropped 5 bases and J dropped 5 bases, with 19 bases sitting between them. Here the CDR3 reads CATSPGFVESDEQYF. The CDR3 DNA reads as TGTGCCACCAGCCCAGGGTTTGTGGAATCCGACGAGCAGTACTTC.

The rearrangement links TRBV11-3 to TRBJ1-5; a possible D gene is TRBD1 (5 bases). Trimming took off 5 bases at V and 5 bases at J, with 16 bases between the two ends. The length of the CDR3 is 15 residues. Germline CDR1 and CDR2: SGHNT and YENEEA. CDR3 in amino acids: CASSLTSWGDQPQHF. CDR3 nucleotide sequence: TGTGCCAGCAGCCTAACTTCCTGGGGCGATCAGCCCCAGCATTTT. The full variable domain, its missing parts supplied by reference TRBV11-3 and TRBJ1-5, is EAGVVQSPRYKIIEKKQPVAFWCNPISGHNTLYWYLQNLGQGPELLIRYENEEAVDDSQLPKDRFSAERLKGVDSTLKIQPAELGDSAVYLCASSLTSWGDQPQHFGDGTRLSIL.

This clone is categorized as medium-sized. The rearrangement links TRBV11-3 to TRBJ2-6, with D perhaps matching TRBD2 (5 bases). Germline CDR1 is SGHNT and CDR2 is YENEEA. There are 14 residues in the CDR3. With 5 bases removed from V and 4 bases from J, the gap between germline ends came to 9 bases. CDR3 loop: CASSQEAGANVLTF. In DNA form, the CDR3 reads TGTGCCAGCAGCCAGGAGGCCGGGGCCAACGTCCTGACTTTC.

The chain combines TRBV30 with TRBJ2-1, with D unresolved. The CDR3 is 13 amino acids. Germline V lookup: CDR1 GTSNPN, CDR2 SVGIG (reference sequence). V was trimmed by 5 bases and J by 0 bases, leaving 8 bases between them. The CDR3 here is CAWDTSSYNEQFF. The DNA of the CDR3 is TGTGCCTGGGACACAAGCTCCTACAATGAGCAGTTCTTC.

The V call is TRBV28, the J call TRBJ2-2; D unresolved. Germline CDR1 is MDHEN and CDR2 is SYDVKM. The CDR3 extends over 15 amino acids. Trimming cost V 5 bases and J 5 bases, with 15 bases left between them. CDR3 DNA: TGTGCCAGCAGTCCCGGTGGTGAAGGAACCGGGGAGCTGTTTTTT. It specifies CASSPGGEGTGELFF. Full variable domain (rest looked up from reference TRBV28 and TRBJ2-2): DVKVTQSSRYLVKRTGEKVFLECVQDMDHENMFWYRQDPGLGLRLIYFSYDVKMKEKGDIPEGYSVSREKKERFSLILESASTNQTSMYLCASSPGGEGTGELFFGEGSRLTVL.

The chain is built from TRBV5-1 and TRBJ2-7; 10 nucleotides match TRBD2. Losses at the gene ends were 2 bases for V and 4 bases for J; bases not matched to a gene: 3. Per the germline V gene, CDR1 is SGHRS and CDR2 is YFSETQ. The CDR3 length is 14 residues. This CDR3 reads CASSLTSGNYEQYF. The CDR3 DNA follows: TGCGCCAGCAGCTTAACTAGCGGGAATTACGAGCAGTACTTC.

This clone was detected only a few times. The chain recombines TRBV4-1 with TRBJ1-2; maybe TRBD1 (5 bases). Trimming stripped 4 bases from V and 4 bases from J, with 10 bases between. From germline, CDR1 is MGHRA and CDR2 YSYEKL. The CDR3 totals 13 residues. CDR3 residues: CASSLGTGYGYTF. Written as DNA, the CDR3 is TGCGCCAGCAGCCTTGGAACAGGCTATGGCTACACCTTC.